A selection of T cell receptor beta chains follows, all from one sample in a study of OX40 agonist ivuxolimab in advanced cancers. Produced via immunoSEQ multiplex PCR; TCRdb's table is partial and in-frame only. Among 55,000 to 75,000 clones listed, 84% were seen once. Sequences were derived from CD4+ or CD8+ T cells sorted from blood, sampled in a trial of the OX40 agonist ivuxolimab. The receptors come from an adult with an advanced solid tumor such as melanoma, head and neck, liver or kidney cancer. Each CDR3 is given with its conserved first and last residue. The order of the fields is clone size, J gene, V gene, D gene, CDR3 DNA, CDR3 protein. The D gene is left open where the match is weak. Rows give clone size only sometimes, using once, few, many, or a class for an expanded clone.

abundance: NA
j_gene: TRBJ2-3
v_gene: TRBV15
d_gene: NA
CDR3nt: TGTGCCACCAGCAAAGGGGGGGGCGCGTCAGATACGCAGTATTTT
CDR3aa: CATSKGGGASDTQYF

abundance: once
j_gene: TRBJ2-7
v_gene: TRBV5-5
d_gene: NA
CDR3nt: TGTGCCAGCAGCTTGGTTTTACTCTCCTACGAGCAGTACTTC
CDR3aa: CASSLVLLSYEQYF

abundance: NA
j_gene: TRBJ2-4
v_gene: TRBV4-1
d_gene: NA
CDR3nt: TGCGCCAGCAGCCAAGATTCTAGCGTGAACATTCAGTACTTC
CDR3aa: CASSQDSSVNIQYF

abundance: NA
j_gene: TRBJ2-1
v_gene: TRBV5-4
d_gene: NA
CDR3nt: TGTGCCAGCAGCTCACAGGGCCCTAGCTACAATGAGCAGTTCTTC
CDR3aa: CASSSQGPSYNEQFF

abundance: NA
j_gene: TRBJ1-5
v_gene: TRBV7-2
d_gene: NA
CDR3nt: TGTGCCAGCAGCGGGCAGGTCAATCAGCCCCAGCATTTT
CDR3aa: CASSGQVNQPQHF

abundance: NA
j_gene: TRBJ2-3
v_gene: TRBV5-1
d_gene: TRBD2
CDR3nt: TGCGCCAGCAGCTCGGTAGCGGGATCAGATACGCAGTATTTT
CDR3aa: CASSSVAGSDTQYF

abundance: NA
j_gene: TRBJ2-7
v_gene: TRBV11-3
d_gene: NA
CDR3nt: TGTGCCAGCAGCTTACCCCCCCGCGAGCAGTACTTC
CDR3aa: CASSLPPREQYF

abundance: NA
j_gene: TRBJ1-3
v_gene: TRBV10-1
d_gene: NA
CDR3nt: TGCGCCAGCAGTGAGTCCGGCAGCCCAGTCGTCGGAAACACCATATATTTT
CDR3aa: CASSESGSPVVGNTIYF

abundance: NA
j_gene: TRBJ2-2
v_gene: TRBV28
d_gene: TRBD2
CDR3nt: TGTGCCAGCAGTTTTAGCGGGATAATCACCGGGGAGCTGTTTTTT
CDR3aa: CASSFSGIITGELFF

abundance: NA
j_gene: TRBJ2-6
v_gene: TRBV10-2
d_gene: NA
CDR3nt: TGCGCCAGCAGTGTGACTATCGTATACTCTGGGGCCAACGTCCTGACTTTC
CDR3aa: CASSVTIVYSGANVLTF

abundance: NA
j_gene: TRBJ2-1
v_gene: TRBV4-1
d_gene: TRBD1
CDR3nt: TGCGCCAGCAGCCAAGATTCAGGGGGAAGGTACAATGAGCAGTTCTTC
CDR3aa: CASSQDSGGRYNEQFF

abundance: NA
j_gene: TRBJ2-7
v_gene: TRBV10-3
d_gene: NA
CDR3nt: TGTGCCATCAGTCATACGGGAGAGCAGTACTTC
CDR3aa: CAISHTGEQYF

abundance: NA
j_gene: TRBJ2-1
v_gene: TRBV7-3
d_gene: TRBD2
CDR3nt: TGTGCCAGCAGCCAGACTAGCGGGGACAACTACAATGAGCAGTTCTTC
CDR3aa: CASSQTSGDNYNEQFF

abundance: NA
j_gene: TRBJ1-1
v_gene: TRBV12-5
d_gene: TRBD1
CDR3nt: TGTGCTAGTGGTTTGACACAGGGGGGCCTAATGAACACTGAAGCTTTCTTT
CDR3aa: CASGLTQGGLMNTEAFF

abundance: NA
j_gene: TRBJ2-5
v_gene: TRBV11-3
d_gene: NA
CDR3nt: TGTGCCAGCAGCCCAAGCTACGTGGAGACCCAGTACTTC
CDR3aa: CASSPSYVETQYF

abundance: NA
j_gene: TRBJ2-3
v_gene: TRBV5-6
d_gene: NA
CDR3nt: TGTGCCAGCAGCTTGAGAACCGGAGGGCCTCCAGATACGCAGTATTTT
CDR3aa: CASSLRTGGPPDTQYF

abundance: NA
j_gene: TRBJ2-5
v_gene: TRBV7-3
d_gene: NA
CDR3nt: TGTGCCAGCAGCTCCCAACCAGGGCTACAAGAGACCCAGTACTTC
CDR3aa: CASSSQPGLQETQYF

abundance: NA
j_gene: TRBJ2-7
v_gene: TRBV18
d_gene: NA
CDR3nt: TGTGCCAGCTCCCCCGGAGGGACAGCCTCCTACGAGCAGTACTTC
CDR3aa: CASSPGGTASYEQYF

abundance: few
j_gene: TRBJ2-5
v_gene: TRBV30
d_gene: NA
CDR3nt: TGTGCCTGGAGGGGGACGGGGGCTGTCGAGACCCAGTACTTC
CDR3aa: CAWRGTGAVETQYF

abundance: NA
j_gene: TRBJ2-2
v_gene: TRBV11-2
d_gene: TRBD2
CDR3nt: TGTGCCAGCAGCTCCCCGGGGGGGGCGAAGAACACCGGGGAGCTGTTTTTT
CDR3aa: CASSSPGGAKNTGELFF

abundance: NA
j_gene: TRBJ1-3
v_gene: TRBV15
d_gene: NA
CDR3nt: TGTGCCACCAGCAGAGGACAGGGAAACACCATATATTTT
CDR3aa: CATSRGQGNTIYF

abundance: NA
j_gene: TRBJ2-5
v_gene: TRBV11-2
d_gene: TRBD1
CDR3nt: TGTGCCAGCAGCCCACGGACAGGGGCGCAAGAGACCCAGTACTTC
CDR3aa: CASSPRTGAQETQYF

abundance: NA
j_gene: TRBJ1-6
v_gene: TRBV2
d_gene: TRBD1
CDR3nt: TGTGCCAGCAGTGCCCGGGACAGGGTGAGAGACTCACCCCTCCACTTT
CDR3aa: CASSARDRVRDSPLHF

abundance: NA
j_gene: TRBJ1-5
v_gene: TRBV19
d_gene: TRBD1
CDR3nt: TGTGCCAGTAGTTTGGGACAGGGCAAAAATCAGCCCCAGCATTTT
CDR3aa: CASSLGQGKNQPQHF

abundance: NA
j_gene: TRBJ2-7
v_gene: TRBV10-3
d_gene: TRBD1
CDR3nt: TGTGCCATCGCCCGGGACAGCCCCTACGAGCAGTACTTC
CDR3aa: CAIARDSPYEQYF

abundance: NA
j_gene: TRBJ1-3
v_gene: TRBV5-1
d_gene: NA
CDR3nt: TGCGCCAGCAGCTTGGAGGTAGCAGGAAACACCATATATTTT
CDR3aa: CASSLEVAGNTIYF

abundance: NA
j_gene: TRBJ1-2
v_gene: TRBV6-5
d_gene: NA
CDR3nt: TGTGCCAGCAGTTACTCGACCAGGGCCAACTATGGCTACACCTTC
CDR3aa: CASSYSTRANYGYTF